Following are 32 T cell receptor beta chains from one sample sequenced in a study of cytomegalovirus exposure and HLA in healthy donors. Amplification used 60 Vbeta primers and 13 Jbeta primers. Repertoires were generated with immunoSEQ multiplex PCR, while TCRdb's copy carries only in-frame clones and drops some. The sample contains roughly 78,000 clones, 66% of which appear only once. Sequenced sample: PBMCs. These receptors all stem from a man in his forties in good health and CMV-seropositive.

On this clone itself: The junction and the germline gene differ at one end; a read error may be behind it. Other nucleotide sequences from this sample produce the same CDR3. The chain uses TRBV5-1 and TRBJ2-7; perhaps TRBD2 as D (5 bases). From germline, CDR1 is SGHRS and CDR2 YFSETQ. This CDR3 is 13 amino acids long. Here the CDR3 reads CASSSRDSYEQYF. In DNA, the CDR3 is TGTGCCAGCAGCTCCCGGGATTCCTACGAGCAGTACTTC.

The CDR3 sequence is CASSKGQVRSGANVLTF. CDR3 nucleotide sequence: TGTGCCAGCAGCAAGGGACAGGTCCGCTCTGGGGCCAACGTCCTGACTTTC. The chain recombines TRBV7-2 with TRBJ2-6; 8 nucleotides line up with TRBD1. The CDR3 contains 17 residues. Germline trimming cut 5 bases from V and 0 bases from J; bases unmatched to any gene: 6. Germline values: CDR1 SGHTA, CDR2 FQGNSA.

The chain recombines TRBV6-1 with TRBJ2-3; 8 positions match TRBD2. This CDR3 is 12 amino acids long. Germline V gene lookup returns CDR1 MNHNS and CDR2 SASEGT. V was pared by 6 bases and J by 7 bases, with 3 bases of the junction left unmatched. The CDR3 protein is CASSGGAYTQYF. In DNA form, the CDR3 reads TGTGCCAGCAGCGGGGGGGCCTATACGCAGTATTTT.

This rearrangement joins TRBV9 to TRBJ2-1; D is perhaps TRBD2 (5 bases). V was cut by 0 bases and J by 1 base, with 14 bases left in between. This CDR3 has 17 amino acids. CDR1 is SGDLS and CDR2 is YYNGEE in the germline V gene. This chain's CDR3 is CASSVATGVRSYNEQFF. In nucleotides, the CDR3 is TGTGCCAGCAGCGTAGCTACCGGGGTGAGGTCCTACAATGAGCAGTTCTTC.

The genes are TRBV20-1 and TRBJ1-2, with D unresolved. Germline V gene lookup returns CDR1 DFQATT and CDR2 SNEGSKA (reference sequence). Trimming shortened V by 0 bases and J by 11 bases, and 10 bases separated the two germline ends. CDR3 length: 11 amino acids. CDR3 amino acids: CSARDTVKYTF. The CDR3 DNA is TGCAGTGCTAGAGATACGGTTAAGTACACCTTC.

This clone was detected once. The chain has TRBV6-1 and TRBJ2-3; 8 bases are a match to TRBD1. Losses at the gene ends were 5 bases for V and 7 bases for J; bases not matched to a gene: 11. The length of the CDR3 is 15 residues. Germline CDR1 MNHNS, CDR2 SASEGT. The CDR3 reads CASSQTGTGLHTQYF. In nucleotides, the CDR3 is TGTGCCAGCAGTCAGACCGGGACAGGCCTGCATACGCAGTATTTT.

This clone occurred a few times. The gene calls are TRBV5-6 and TRBJ1-5, with unresolved D. CDR3 size: 16 residues. V shed 0 bases and J shed 3 bases, with 13 bases lying between them. Germline assignment: CDR1 SGHDT and CDR2 YYEEEE. CDR3 protein: CASSLAAGTPNQPQHF. The CDR3, as DNA: TGTGCCAGCAGCTTGGCCGCGGGAACGCCCAATCAGCCCCAGCATTTT.

The rearrangement joins TRBV11-1 to TRBJ2-3; D perhaps matches TRBD1 (6 bases). The CDR3 loop spans 15 amino acids. Germline CDR1 reads SGHAT; CDR2 reads FQDESV (reference sequence). V lost 7 bases to trimming and J lost 0 bases, with 14 bases between them. CDR3: CASTKSDSSTDTQYF. The CDR3, as DNA: TGTGCCAGCACCAAATCGGACAGTAGCACAGATACGCAGTATTTT.

J is TRBJ2-1 and V is TRBV7-9; D gene unclear. Germline CDR1 and CDR2: SEHNR and FQNEAQ (reference sequence). Between the trimmed V and J ends, which lost 5 bases and 8 bases, there was a span of 7 bases. The length of the CDR3 is 11 residues. The CDR3 protein is CASSVVDEQFF. In DNA, the CDR3 is TGTGCCAGCAGCGTAGTAGATGAGCAGTTCTTC.

The chain is built from TRBV4-1 and TRBJ2-2, with D possibly TRBD2 on 5 matching bases. The V end lost 4 bases, the J end lost 0 bases, and 12 bases lay between the germline ends. The germline V gene has CDR1 MGHRA and CDR2 YSYEKL. CDR3 length: 16 amino acids. This CDR3 reads CASSPSPAANTGELFF. The CDR3 region has the DNA TGCGCCAGCAGCCCATCGCCAGCGGCGAACACCGGGGAGCTGTTTTTT.

This clone came up a few times. The gene calls are TRBV6-5 and TRBJ1-4; 9 nucleotides align to TRBD1. V lost 2 bases, J lost 7 bases, and 8 bases stayed unmatched. The germline V gene encodes CDR1 MNHEY and CDR2 SVGAGI. The CDR3 is 16 amino acids. CDR3 bases: TGTGCCAGCAGTTACGGGGCCGGGACAGGGCGTGAAAAACTGTTTTTT. Its translation: CASSYGAGTGREKLFF.

This chain links TRBV7-9 with TRBJ1-2; TRBD1 matches 8 bases. Trimming cost V 3 bases and J 4 bases; bases outside gene matches: 1. The CDR3 sequence is 13 residues long. Germline V CDR1 and CDR2: SEHNR, FQNEAQ (reference sequence). This CDR3 reads CASSFTGGYGYTF. DNA of the CDR3: TGTGCCAGCAGCTTCACAGGGGGCTATGGCTACACCTTC.

V gene TRBV19 combines with J gene TRBJ1-5; TRBD1 might be the D (6 bases). Germline CDR1 reads LNHDA; CDR2 reads SQIVND (reference sequence). Trimming removed 4 bases at V and 7 bases at J, with 14 bases between. The CDR3 consists of 14 residues. DNA of the CDR3: TGTGCCAGTAGTACACAGGGAACGATCCAGCCCCAGCATTTT. Encoded protein: CASSTQGTIQPQHF. The whole variable domain, filled in from reference TRBV19 and TRBJ1-5, reads DGGITQSPKYLFRKEGQNVTLSCEQNLNHDAMYWYRQDPGQGLRLIYYSQIVNDFQKGDIAEGYSVSREKKESFPLTVTSAQKNPTAFYLCASSTQGTIQPQHFGDGTRLSIL.

The chain recombines TRBV6-5 with TRBJ1-4; D is perhaps TRBD1 (6 bases). V was trimmed by 6 bases and J by 0 bases, leaving 8 bases between them. The CDR3 has 14 amino acids. The germline CDR1 and CDR2 sequences are MNHEY and SVGAGI. The CDR3 region is CASRDSATNEKLFF. The DNA for the CDR3 is TGTGCCAGCAGGGACAGTGCAACTAATGAAAAACTGTTTTTT.

The J gene is TRBJ2-3, the V gene TRBV2, with a tentative D call TRBD1 (6 bases). The CDR3 is 15 amino acids. V was shortened by 7 bases and J by 0 bases, with 14 bases between the two germline ends. CDR1 SNHLY and CDR2 FYNNEI come from the germline V gene. The CDR3 DNA follows: TGTGCCAGCAAACCCGGACAGCATAGCACAGATACGCAGTATTTT. Protein sequence: CASKPGQHSTDTQYF.

The sample holds a few counts of this clone. The CDR3, as DNA: TGCGCCAGCAGCCAAGCGGGTGGCGGGGAGACCGGTACGCAGTATTTT. Translation gives CASSQAGGGETGTQYF. The V call is TRBV4-1, the J call TRBJ2-3; D perhaps matches TRBD2 (6 bases). Germline V gene lookup returns CDR1 MGHRA and CDR2 YSYEKL. This CDR3 region has 16 residues. V was cut by 1 base and J by 8 bases, with 19 bases left in between.

A remark on this clone: The junction differs from germline at one of its ends, possibly a read error. This chain joins TRBV7-9 and TRBJ1-4; D might be TRBD1 (6 bases). The germline V gene has CDR1 SEHNR and CDR2 FQNEAQ (reference sequence). The CDR3 extends over 14 amino acids. The CDR3 nucleotides are TGTGCCAGCAGCTTGGATAGGGGGTATGAAGAACTGTTTTTT. It is translated as CASSLDRGYEELFF.

This clone was seen a handful of times. This CDR3 is CASSNTGGQDTQYF. The CDR3, as DNA: TGTGCCAGCAGCAACACGGGGGGGCAGGATACGCAGTATTTT. The rearrangement uses TRBV6-4 and TRBJ2-3; 8 bases match TRBD2. Germline V gene sequence: CDR1 MRHNA, CDR2 SNTAGT. The CDR3 is 14 residues long. The V and J ends lost 6 bases and 6 bases, in that order; junction bases with no gene match: 8.

The V call is TRBV29-1, the J call TRBJ2-5; 7 bases align to TRBD1. This CDR3 has 14 residues. Trimming at V came to 6 bases and at J to 2 bases, leaving 9 bases not matched to a gene. The germline gives CDR1 SQVTM, CDR2 ANQGSEA. The CDR3: CSVTAGTAQETQYF. CDR3 DNA: TGCAGCGTGACCGCAGGGACAGCACAAGAGACCCAGTACTTC.

The chain carries TRBV9 and TRBJ2-5; tentative D call: TRBD2 (7 bases). Germline V gene data show CDR1 as SGDLS and CDR2 as YYNGEE. The CDR3 has 17 residues. Trimming stripped 4 bases from V and 2 bases from J, with 21 bases between. The CDR3 DNA reads TGTGCCAGCAGCCAAAGGGGGGGGGATGCGGATCAAGAGACCCAGTACTTC. It encodes CASSQRGGDADQETQYF.

The V call is TRBV7-2, the J call TRBJ2-2; D perhaps matches TRBD1 (5 bases). The CDR3 is 15 amino acids. The V and J ends lost 5 bases and 0 bases respectively, with 10 bases between them. From germline, CDR1 is SGHTA and CDR2 FQGNSA. The CDR3 is CASSKTDANTGELFF. For the CDR3, the DNA is TGTGCCAGCAGCAAGACAGATGCGAACACCGGGGAGCTGTTTTTT.

The chain's CDR3 is CASSAGDTQYF. CDR3 nucleotides: TGTGCCAGCAGTGCAGGGGATACGCAGTATTTT. V and J are TRBV6-5 and TRBJ2-3; perhaps TRBD1 as D (5 bases). With 5 bases removed from V and 6 bases from J, the gap between germline ends came to 6 bases. CDR1 MNHEY and CDR2 SVGAGI come from the germline V gene. The CDR3 spans 11 residues.

CDR3 region: CASSSSQGAINYGYTF. The CDR3 coding sequence is TGTGCCAGCAGTTCATCACAGGGGGCCATAAACTATGGCTACACCTTC. The chain carries TRBV27 and TRBJ1-2; 9 positions match TRBD1. Germline loops: CDR1 MNHEY, CDR2 SMNVEV (reference sequence). V lost 4 bases, J lost 2 bases, and 8 bases stayed unmatched. The CDR3 extends over 16 amino acids.

This chain links TRBV2 with TRBJ2-7; 7 bases align to TRBD1. Trimming took 8 bases from V and 0 from J; bases not matched to a gene: 4. From germline, CDR1 is SNHLY and CDR2 FYNNEI. The CDR3 spans 13 residues. The CDR3 sequence: CASSGQNSYEQYF. CDR3 coding DNA: TGTGCCAGCTCGGGACAGAACTCCTACGAGCAGTACTTC.

Here the CDR3 DNA reads TGTGCCAGCAGCTTATATCAGGATGTTGGGGAGCTGTTTTTT. Translating gives CASSLYQDVGELFF. The V call is TRBV7-3, the J call TRBJ2-2; no definite D call. The length of the CDR3 is 14 residues. Germline V gene sequence: CDR1 SGHTA, CDR2 FQGTGA. Trimming shortened V by 2 bases and J by 8 bases, and 12 bases separated the two germline ends.

This sequence joins TRBV4-1 and TRBJ1-3, with no clear D. CDR3 length: 15 residues. The V gene's germline CDR1 is MGHRA and CDR2 YSYEKL. Trimming left V 4 bases short and J 3 bases short, with 13 bases between. The CDR3 region has the DNA TGCGCCAGCAGCCGGGCGGGTTGGGGTGGAAACACCATATATTTT. This gives the protein CASSRAGWGGNTIYF.

This clone was recorded once. The chain combines TRBV7-6 with TRBJ2-7; TRBD2 is a possible D gene (7 bases). This CDR3 contains 14 residues. Trimming pared 0 bases from V and 7 bases from J, leaving 13 bases between. The germline CDR1 and CDR2 sequences are SGHVS and FNYEAQ. The CDR3 nucleotides read TGTGCCAGCAGCTTAGCGGGGGGGCTTGGTGAGCAGTACTTC. It encodes CASSLAGGLGEQYF.

V gene TRBV5-1 combines with J gene TRBJ2-5, with D possibly TRBD2 on 6 matching bases. Germline V gene data show CDR1 as SGHRS and CDR2 as YFSETQ. CDR3 length: 16 residues. The ends were cut back, 4 bases at V and 5 bases at J, with 21 bases in the middle. CDR3 sequence: CASSGGAAGKGETQYF. For the CDR3, the DNA is TGCGCCAGCAGCGGCGGAGCGGCGGGGAAGGGGGAGACCCAGTACTTC. The whole variable domain, filled in from reference TRBV5-1 and TRBJ2-5, reads KAGVTQTPRYLIKTRGQQVTLSCSPISGHRSVSWYQQTPGQGLQFLFEYFSETQRNKGNFPGRFSGRQFSNSRSEMNVSTLELGDSALYLCASSGGAAGKGETQYFGPGTRLLVL.

The chain joins TRBV7-8 to TRBJ2-5; D remains unclear. Judging by the DNA end, TRBJ2-7 fits better; the J call may be wrong. The CDR3 contains 14 residues. Germline V lookup: CDR1 SGHVS, CDR2 FQNEAQ. This CDR3 reads CASSADTLSYEQYF. The DNA for the CDR3 is TGTGCCAGCAGCGCAGACACATTATCCTACGAGCAGTACTTC.

J is TRBJ1-4 and V is TRBV4-1, with 7 bases identical to TRBD1. V lost 3 bases, J lost 4 bases, and 14 bases stayed unmatched. Germline V lookup: CDR1 MGHRA, CDR2 YSYEKL. The CDR3 has 18 amino acids. CDR3 sequence: CASSQRGLSTALNEKLFF. The CDR3 coding sequence is TGCGCCAGCAGCCAGAGGGGGCTCTCGACAGCTCTTAATGAAAAACTGTTTTTT.

This chain uses TRBV7-9 with TRBJ2-6; D might be TRBD2 (5 bases). The CDR3 is 15 residues long. Germline values: CDR1 SEHNR, CDR2 FQNEAQ (reference sequence). V was shortened by 6 bases and J by 1 base, with 10 bases between the two germline ends. CDR3 DNA sequence: TGTGCCAGCAGTTCAGAGGGTTCTGGGGCCAACGTCCTGACTTTC. It specifies CASSSEGSGANVLTF.

The V and J genes are TRBV7-2 and TRBJ1-1, with D perhaps TRBD1 (5 bases). The CDR3 is made up of 14 amino acids. Germline V CDR1 and CDR2: SGHTA, FQGNSA. V shed 4 bases and J shed 0 bases, with 9 bases lying between them. The CDR3 loop reads CASSYRSVNTEAFF. Here the CDR3 DNA reads TGTGCCAGCAGCTACAGGAGTGTGAACACTGAAGCTTTCTTT.